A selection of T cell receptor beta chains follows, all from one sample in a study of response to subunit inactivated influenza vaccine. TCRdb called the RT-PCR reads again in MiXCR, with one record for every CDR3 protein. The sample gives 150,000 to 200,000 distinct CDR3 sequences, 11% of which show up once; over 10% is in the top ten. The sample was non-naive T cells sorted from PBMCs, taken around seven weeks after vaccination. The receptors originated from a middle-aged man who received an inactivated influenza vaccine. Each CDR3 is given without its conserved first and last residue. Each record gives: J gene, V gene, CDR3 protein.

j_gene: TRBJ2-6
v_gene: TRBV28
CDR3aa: ASSAAGTAVGANVLT

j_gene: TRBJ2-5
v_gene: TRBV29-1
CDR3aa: SVENPGETQY

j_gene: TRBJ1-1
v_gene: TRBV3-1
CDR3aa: ASSQSRVSRGGTEAF

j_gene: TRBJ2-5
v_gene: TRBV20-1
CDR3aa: SARTTSGMETQY

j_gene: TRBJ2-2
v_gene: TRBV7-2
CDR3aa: ASRGGTYTGELF

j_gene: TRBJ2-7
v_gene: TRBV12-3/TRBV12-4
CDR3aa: ASSLRGRVEQY

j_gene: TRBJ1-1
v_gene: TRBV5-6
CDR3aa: ASSFSGTGNVNTEAF

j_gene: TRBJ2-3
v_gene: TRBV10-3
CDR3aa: ATTGTDTQY

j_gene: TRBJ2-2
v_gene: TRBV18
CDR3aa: ASSPPRQGGAGELF

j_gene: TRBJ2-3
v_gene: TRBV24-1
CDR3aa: ATSDLVAGKDTQY

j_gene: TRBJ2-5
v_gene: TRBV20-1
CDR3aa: SARSGLETQY

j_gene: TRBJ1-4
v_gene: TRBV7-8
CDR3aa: ASSPRTGRMEKLF

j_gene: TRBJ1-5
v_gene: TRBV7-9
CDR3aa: ASSLHTYGRENSNQPQH

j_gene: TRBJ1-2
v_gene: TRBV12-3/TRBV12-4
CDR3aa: ASSIGLQGYGYT

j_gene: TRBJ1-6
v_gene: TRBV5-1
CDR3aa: ASSPGTGSDLYNSPLH

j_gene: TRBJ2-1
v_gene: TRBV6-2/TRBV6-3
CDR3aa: ASSYRRGGLQNNEQF

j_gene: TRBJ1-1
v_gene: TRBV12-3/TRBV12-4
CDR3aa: ASSLSQGGYTEAF

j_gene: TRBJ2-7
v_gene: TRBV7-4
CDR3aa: ASSSRGRGPEQY

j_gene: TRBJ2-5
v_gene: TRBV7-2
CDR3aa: ASSLGRGETQY

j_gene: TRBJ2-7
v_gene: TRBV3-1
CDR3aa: ASSQDGLAGGIFYEQY

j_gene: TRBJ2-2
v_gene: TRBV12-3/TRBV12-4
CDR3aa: ASSLDTGELF

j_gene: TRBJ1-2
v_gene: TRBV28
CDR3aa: ATGQGYNNYGYT

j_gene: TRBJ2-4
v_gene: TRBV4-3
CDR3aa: ASSEGPSAKNIQY

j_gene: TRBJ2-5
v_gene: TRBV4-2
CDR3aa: ASSQDGLAGSQETQY

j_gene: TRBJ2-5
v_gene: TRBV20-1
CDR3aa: SARDLLAGEQETQY

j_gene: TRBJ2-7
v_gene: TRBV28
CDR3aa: ASYSAISYEQY

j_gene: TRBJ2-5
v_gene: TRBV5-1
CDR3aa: ASSQGQAIIQETQY

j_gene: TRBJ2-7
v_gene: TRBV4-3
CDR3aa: ASSQQDRAHEQY

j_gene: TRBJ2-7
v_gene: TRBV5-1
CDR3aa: ASSLGERAYEQY

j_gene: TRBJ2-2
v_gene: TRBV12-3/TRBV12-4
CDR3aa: ASVPGGSGELF

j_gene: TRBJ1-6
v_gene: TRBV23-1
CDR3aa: ASSQSLQFASYNSPLH

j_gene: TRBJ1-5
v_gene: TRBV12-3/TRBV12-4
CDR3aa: ASSLSSGPNSNQPQH

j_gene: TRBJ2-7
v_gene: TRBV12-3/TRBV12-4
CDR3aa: ASSMRTSSAYEQY

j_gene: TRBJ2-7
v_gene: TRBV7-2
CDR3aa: ASSRSGTDPYEQY

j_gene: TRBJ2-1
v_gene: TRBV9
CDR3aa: ASSVGIGEDEQF

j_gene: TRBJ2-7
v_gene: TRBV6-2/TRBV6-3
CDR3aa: ASSWSSGAYEQY

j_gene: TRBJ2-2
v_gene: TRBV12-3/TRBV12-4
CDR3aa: ANLYTGELF

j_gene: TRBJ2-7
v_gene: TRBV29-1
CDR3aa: SNNGDSTYEQY

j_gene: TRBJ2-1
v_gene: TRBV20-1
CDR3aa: STEGYAGLYNEQF

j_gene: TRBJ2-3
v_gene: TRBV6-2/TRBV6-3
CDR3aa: ASSYGSTGTQY

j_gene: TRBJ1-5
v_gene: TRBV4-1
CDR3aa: ASSPDNNKDRVFYSNQPQH

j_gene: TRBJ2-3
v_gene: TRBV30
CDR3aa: AWSEGVLGTDTQY

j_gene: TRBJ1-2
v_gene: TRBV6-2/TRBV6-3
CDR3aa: ASRPLGSNYGYT

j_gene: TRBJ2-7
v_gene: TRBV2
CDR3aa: ASSGRSYSYEQY

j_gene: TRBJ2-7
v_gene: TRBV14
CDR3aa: ASSHNTLGEQY

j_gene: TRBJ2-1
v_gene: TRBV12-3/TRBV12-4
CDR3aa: ASSPQLRVDSYNEQF

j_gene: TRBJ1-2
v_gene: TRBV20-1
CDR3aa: SAVPGYGYT

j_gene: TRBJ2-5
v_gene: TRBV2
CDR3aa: ASKPDSQETQY

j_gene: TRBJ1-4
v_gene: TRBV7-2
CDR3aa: ASSLARASGEKLF

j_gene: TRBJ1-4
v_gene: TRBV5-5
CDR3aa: ASSLVGFISEKLF

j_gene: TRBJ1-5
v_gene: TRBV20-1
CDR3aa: SATGTVGSQPQH

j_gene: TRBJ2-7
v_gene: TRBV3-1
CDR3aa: ASVLWGEQY

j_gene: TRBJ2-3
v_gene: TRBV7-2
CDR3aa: ASSAILAGKLTDTQY

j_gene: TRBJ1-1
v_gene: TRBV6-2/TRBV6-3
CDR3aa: ASRDSEAF

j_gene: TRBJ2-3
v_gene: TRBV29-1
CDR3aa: SVEEVTDTQY

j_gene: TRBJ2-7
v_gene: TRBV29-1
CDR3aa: SVESPDTYEQY

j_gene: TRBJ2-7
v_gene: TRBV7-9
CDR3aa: ASSVPGAEEQY